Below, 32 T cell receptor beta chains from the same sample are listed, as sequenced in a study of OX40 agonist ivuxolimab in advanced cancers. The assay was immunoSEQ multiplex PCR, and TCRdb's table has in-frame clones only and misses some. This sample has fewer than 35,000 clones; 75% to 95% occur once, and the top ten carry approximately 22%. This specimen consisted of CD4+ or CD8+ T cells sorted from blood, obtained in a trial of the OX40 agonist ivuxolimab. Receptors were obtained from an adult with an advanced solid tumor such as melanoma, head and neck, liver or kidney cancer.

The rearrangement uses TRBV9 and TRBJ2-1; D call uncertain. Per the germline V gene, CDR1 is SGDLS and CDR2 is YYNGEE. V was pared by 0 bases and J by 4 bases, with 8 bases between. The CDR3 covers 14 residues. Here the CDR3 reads CASSVGLGYNEQFF. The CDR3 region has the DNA TGTGCCAGCAGCGTAGGCCTGGGTTACAATGAGCAGTTCTTC.

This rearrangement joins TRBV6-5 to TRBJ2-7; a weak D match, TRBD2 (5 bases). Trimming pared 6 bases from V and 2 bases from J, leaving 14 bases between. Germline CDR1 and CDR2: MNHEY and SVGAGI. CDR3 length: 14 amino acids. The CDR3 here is CASSLLGDTYEQYF. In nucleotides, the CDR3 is TGTGCCAGCAGCTTGCTGGGAGACACCTACGAGCAGTACTTC.

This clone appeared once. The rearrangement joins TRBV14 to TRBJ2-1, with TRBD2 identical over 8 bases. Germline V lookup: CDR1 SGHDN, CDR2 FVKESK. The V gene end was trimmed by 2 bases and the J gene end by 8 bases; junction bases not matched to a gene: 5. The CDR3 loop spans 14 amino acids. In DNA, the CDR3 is TGTGCCAGCAGCCAACTCTTGCGGGAGGATGAGCAGTTCTTC. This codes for CASSQLLREDEQFF. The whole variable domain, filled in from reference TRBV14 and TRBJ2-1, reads EAGVTQFPSHSVIEKGQTVTLRCDPISGHDNLYWYRRVMGKEIKFLLHFVKESKQDESGMPNNRFLAERTGGTYSTLKVQPAELEDSGVYFCASSQLLREDEQFFGPGTRLTVL.

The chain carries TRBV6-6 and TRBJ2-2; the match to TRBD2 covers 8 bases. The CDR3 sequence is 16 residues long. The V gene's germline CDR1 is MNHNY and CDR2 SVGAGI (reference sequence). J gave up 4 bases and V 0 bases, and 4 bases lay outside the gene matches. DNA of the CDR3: TGTGCCAGCAGTTACTCGACTAGCGTAGTCACCGGGGAGCTGTTTTTT. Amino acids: CASSYSTSVVTGELFF.

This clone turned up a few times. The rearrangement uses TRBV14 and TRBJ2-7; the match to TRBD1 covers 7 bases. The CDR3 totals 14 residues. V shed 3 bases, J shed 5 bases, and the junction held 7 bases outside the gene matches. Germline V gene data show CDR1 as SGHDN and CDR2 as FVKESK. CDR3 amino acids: CASSHMTGIDEQYF. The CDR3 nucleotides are TGTGCCAGCAGCCATATGACAGGGATCGACGAGCAGTACTTC.

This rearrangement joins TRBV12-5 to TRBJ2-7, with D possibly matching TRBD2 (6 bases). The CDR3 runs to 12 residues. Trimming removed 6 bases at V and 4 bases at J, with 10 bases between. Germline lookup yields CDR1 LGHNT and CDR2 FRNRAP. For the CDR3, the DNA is TGTGCTAGTGGAGAAGGAGGGTACGAGCAGTACTTC. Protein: CASGEGGYEQYF.

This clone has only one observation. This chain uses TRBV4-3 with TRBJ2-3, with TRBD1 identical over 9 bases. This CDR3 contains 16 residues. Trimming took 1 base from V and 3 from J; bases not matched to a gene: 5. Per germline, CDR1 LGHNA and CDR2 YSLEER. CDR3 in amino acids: CASSQGTGAGTDTQYF. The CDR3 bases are TGCGCCAGCAGCCAAGGGACAGGGGCAGGGACAGATACGCAGTATTTT.

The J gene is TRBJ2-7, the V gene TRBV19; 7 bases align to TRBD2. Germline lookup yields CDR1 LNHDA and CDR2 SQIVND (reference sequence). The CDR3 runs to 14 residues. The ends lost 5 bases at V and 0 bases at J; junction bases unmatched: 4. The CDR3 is CASSSRDYSYEQYF. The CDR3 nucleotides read TGTGCCAGTAGTTCACGGGACTACTCCTACGAGCAGTACTTC. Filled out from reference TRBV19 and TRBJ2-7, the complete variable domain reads DGGITQSPKYLFRKEGQNVTLSCEQNLNHDAMYWYRQDPGQGLRLIYYSQIVNDFQKGDIAEGYSVSREKKESFPLTVTSAQKNPTAFYLCASSSRDYSYEQYFGPGTRLTVT.

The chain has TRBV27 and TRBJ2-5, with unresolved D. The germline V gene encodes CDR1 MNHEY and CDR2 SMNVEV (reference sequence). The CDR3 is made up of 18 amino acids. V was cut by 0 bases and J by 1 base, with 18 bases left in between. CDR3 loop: CASSLSRQRRLRQETQYF. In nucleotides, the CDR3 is TGTGCCAGCAGTTTATCTAGGCAGCGCAGACTCCGCCAAGAGACCCAGTACTTC.

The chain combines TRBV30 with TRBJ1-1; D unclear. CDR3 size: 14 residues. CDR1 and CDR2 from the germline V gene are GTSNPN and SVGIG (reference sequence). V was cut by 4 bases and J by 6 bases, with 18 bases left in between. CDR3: CAWISELGIPEAFF. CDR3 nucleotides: TGTGCCTGGATAAGTGAGCTGGGGATCCCTGAAGCTTTCTTT.

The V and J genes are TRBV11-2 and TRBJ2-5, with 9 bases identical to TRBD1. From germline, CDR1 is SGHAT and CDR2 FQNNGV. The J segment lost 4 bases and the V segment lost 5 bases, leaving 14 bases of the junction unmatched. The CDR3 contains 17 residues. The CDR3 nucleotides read TGTGCCAGCAGCCCTAGGGCAGGGACAGGGAGCGGAGAGACCCAGTACTTC. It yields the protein CASSPRAGTGSGETQYF.

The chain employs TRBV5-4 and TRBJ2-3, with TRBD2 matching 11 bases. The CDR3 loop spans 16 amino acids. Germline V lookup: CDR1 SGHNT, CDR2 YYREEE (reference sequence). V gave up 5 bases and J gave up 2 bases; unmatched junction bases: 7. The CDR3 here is CASRGTSGYYTDTQYF. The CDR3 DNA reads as TGTGCCAGCAGGGGGACTAGCGGATACTACACAGATACGCAGTATTTT.

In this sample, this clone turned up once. The CDR3 DNA reads as TGCAGCGTTGAAGATCGGGAGCGCCCCTCCTACGAGCAGTACTTC. Protein sequence: CSVEDRERPSYEQYF. The rearrangement links TRBV29-1 to TRBJ2-7; TRBD2 might be the D (6 bases). CDR3 length equals 15 residues. With 0 bases removed from V and 0 bases from J, the gap between germline ends came to 12 bases. Germline V gene data show CDR1 as SQVTM and CDR2 as ANQGSEA.

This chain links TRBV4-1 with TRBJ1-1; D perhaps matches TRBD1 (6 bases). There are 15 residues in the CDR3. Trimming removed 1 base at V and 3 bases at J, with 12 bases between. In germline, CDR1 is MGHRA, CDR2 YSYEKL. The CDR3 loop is CASSQVQGYDTEAFF. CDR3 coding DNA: TGCGCCAGCAGCCAAGTACAGGGCTACGACACTGAAGCTTTCTTT.

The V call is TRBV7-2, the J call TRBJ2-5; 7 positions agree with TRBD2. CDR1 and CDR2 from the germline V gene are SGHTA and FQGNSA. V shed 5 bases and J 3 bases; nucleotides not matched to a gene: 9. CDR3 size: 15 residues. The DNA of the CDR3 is TGTGCCAGCAGCCCTTTTGGGAGGGGAAAAGAGACCCAGTACTTC. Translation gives CASSPFGRGKETQYF.

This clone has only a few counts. The CDR3 loop is CASSEPGVYEQYF. The CDR3, as DNA: TGCGCCAGCAGTGAGCCAGGGGTCTACGAGCAGTACTTC. The chain couples TRBV10-1 to TRBJ2-7; perhaps TRBD1 as D (6 bases). Germline CDR1 reads WNHNN; CDR2 reads SYGVQD (reference sequence). With 2 bases removed from V and 3 bases from J, the gap between germline ends came to 8 bases. The CDR3 has 13 amino acids.

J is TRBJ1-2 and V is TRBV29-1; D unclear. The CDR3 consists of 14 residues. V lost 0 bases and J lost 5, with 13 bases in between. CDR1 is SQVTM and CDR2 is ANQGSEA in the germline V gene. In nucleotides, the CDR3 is TGCAGCGTTGAAGAAGGAGGCTTACGATATGGCTACACCTTC. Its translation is CSVEEGGLRYGYTF.

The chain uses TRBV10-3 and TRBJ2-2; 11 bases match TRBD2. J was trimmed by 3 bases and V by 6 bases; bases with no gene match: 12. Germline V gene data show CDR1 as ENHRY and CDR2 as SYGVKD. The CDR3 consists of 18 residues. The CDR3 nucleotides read TGTGCCATCAGACTAAACGCCGGGACTAGCGGCCACACCGGGGAGCTGTTTTTT. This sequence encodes CAIRLNAGTSGHTGELFF.

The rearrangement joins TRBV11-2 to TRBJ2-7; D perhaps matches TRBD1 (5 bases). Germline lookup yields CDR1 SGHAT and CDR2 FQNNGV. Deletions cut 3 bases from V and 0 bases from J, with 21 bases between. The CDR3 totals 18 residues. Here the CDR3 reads CASSLAGRQGLRSYEQYF. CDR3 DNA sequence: TGTGCCAGCAGCTTGGCCGGTAGGCAGGGTTTACGCTCCTACGAGCAGTACTTC.

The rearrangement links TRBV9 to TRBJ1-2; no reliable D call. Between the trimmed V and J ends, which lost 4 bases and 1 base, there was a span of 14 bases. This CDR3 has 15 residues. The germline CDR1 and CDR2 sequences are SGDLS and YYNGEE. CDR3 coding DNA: TGTGCCAGCAGCCCCAGTCCCGCATATAACTATGGCTACACCTTC. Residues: CASSPSPAYNYGYTF.

CDR3 amino acids: CASSETITGGYTF. The CDR3, as DNA: TGTGCCAGCAGTGAGACGATTACTGGCGGCTACACCTTC. The genes are TRBV6-4 and TRBJ1-2, with D unresolved. The germline CDR1 and CDR2 sequences are MRHNA and SNTAGT. Deletions cut 3 bases from V and 8 bases from J, with 13 bases between. The CDR3 sequence is 13 residues long.

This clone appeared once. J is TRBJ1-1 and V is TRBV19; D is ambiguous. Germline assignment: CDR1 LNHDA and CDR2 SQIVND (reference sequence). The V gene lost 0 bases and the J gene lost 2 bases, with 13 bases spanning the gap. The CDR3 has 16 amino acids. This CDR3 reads CASSIDRGGPNTEAFF. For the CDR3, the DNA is TGTGCCAGTAGTATAGATCGAGGAGGGCCTAACACTGAAGCTTTCTTT.

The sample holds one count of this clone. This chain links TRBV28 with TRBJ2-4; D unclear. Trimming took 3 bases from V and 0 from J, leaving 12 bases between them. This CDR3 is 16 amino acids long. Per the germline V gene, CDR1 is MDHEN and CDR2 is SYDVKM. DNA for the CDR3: TGTGCCAGCAGTTTTCAATTCCACCTAGCCAAAAACATTCAGTACTTC. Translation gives CASSFQFHLAKNIQYF.

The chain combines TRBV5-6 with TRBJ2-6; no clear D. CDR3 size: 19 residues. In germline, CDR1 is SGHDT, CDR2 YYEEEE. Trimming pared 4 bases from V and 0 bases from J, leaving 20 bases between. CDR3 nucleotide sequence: TGTGCCAGCAGCGTGCGTCAGAATTGGGCAAGCTCTGGGGCCAACGTCCTGACTTTC. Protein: CASSVRQNWASSGANVLTF.

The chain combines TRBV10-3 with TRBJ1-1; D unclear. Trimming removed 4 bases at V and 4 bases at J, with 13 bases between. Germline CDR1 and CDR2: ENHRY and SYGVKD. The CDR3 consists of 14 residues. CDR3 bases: TGTGCCATCAGTGTGACTTCAGCAGGCACTGAAGCTTTCTTT. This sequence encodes CAISVTSAGTEAFF.

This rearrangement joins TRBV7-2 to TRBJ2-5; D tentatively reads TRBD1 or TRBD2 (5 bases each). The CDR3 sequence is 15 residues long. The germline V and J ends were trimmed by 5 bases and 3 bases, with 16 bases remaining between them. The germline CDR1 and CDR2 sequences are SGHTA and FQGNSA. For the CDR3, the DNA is TGTGCCAGCAGCAACCCTGGGACGGTGGAAGAGACCCAGTACTTC. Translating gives CASSNPGTVEETQYF.

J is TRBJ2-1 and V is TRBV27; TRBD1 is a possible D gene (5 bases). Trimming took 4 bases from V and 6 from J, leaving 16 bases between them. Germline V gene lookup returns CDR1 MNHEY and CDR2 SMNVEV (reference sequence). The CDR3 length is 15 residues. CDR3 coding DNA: TGTGCCAGCAGTTCCGCCTGGACATCCACCAATGAGCAGTTCTTC. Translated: CASSSAWTSTNEQFF.

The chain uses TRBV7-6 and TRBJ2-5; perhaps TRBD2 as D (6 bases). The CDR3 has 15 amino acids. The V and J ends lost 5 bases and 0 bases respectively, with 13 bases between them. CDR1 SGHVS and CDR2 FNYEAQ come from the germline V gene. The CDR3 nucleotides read TGTGCCAGCAGCGCCGGAGCGGGCAACCAAGAGACCCAGTACTTC. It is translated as CASSAGAGNQETQYF.

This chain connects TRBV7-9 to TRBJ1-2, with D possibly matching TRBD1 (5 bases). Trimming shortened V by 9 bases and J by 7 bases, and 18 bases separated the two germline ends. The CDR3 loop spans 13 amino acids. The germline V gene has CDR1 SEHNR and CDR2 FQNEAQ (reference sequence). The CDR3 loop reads CASKDTGVGGYTF. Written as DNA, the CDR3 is TGTGCCAGTAAAGACACAGGCGTTGGTGGCTACACCTTC.

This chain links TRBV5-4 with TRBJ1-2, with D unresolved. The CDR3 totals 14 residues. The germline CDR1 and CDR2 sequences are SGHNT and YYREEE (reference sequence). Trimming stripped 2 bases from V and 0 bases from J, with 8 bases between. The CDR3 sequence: CASSLGHANYGYTF. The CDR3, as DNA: TGTGCCAGCAGCTTAGGCCACGCTAACTATGGCTACACCTTC.

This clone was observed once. CDR3 region: CASSFSIDYTF. Here the CDR3 DNA reads TGTGCCAGCAGCTTCTCAATTGACTACACCTTC. The V and J genes are TRBV7-9 and TRBJ1-2; no clear D. Germline V CDR1 and CDR2: SEHNR, FQNEAQ (reference sequence). V was pared by 3 bases and J by 10 bases, with 9 bases between. There are 11 residues in the CDR3.

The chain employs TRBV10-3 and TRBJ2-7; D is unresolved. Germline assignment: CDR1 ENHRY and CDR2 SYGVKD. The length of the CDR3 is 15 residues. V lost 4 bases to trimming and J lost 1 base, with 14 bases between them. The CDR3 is CAISAGGRLSYEQYF. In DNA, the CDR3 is TGTGCCATCAGTGCGGGTGGGCGGCTATCCTACGAGCAGTACTTC.